A single sample gave rise to the 12 T cell receptor beta chains below, sequenced in a study of blood T cells in healthy people across ages. A second roughly 7 to 11 cycle PCR used barcoded and J-beta primers. TCRdb re-analysed the 5' RACE reads in MiXCR, keeping a single row per CDR3 protein. The table includes 650,000 to 800,000 distinct CDR3 sequences, 44% detected once. The specimen sequenced was blood. These receptors all come from a man in his 60s in good health.

This clonotype was counted once. This may be a read error: a much more frequent sequence differs by one nucleotide. The V and J genes are TRBV27 and TRBJ2-7; a weak D match, TRBD1 (7 bases). V lost 3 bases and J lost 0, with 24 bases in between. This CDR3 is 19 amino acids long. Germline V CDR1 and CDR2: MNHEY, SMNVEV (reference sequence). The CDR3 sequence is CASSFRAGQGVLHSYEQYF. In nucleotides, the CDR3 is TGTGCCAGCAGTTTCCGGGCGGGGCAGGGGGTGCTTCACTCCTACGAGCAGTACTTC.

The genes are TRBV20-1 and TRBJ2-5, with a tentative D call TRBD1 (6 bases). CDR1 DFQATT and CDR2 SNEGSKA come from the germline V gene (reference sequence). Trimming removed 4 bases from V and 8 bases from J, with 11 bases in between. There are 11 residues in the CDR3. In DNA, the CDR3 is TGCAGTGCTACTCAGGGGCGTACCCAGTACTTC. This codes for CSATQGRTQYF.

This clonotype was counted many times. The chain has TRBV12-3 or TRBV12-4 and TRBJ1-2, with a possible D match to TRBD1 (5 bases). Deletions cut 3 bases from V and 1 base from J, with 9 bases between. The CDR3 covers 14 residues. CDR3 sequence (DNA): TGTGCCAGCAGTTTGGCAGGGATTAACTATGGCTACACCTTC. Its translation is CASSLAGINYGYTF.

This clonotype was observed a few times. The chain has TRBV5-1 and TRBJ2-7; 9 nucleotides align to TRBD1. J gave up 0 bases and V 4 bases, and 11 bases lay outside the gene matches. CDR3 length equals 17 residues. Germline assignment: CDR1 SGHRS and CDR2 YFSETQ. The chain's CDR3 is CASSLGGQGVSSYEQYF. In DNA form, the CDR3 reads TGCGCCAGCAGCCTCGGGGGACAGGGTGTAAGCTCCTACGAGCAGTACTTC.

The chain recombines TRBV4-3 with TRBJ2-3, with 8 bases identical to TRBD2. After removal of 1 base from V and 3 bases from J, the junction contained 9 bases not matched to a gene. The germline V gene has CDR1 LGHNA and CDR2 YSLEER. This CDR3 is built from 17 residues. DNA for the CDR3: TGCGCCAGCAGCCAAGGGGAGGGGACTAGAGCGACAGATACGCAGTATTTT. Translation: CASSQGEGTRATDTQYF.

The J gene is TRBJ2-2, the V gene TRBV7-2, with a tentative D call TRBD2 (6 bases). The CDR3 is 16 residues long. Per germline, CDR1 SGHTA and CDR2 FQGNSA. The germline V and J ends were trimmed by 6 bases and 5 bases, with 19 bases remaining between them. CDR3 in amino acids: CASSFTELGRTGELFF. For the CDR3, the DNA is TGTGCCAGCAGTTTCACTGAGTTAGGGAGGACCGGGGAGCTGTTTTTT.

As regards this clonotype: This may arise from a read error, as a much more abundant clone is one base away. The chain's CDR3 is CAIGEDREETQYF. CDR3 DNA sequence: TGTGCCATCGGTGAGGACAGGGAAGAGACCCAGTACTTC. This sequence joins TRBV10-3 and TRBJ2-5, with 8 bases lining up with TRBD1. The CDR3 has 13 amino acids. Germline V gives CDR1 ENHRY, CDR2 SYGVKD.

The chain carries TRBV4-3 and TRBJ2-3; D gene ambiguous. The CDR3 is 19 amino acids. The V end lost 0 bases, the J end lost 7 bases, and 26 bases lay between the germline ends. Germline values: CDR1 LGHNA, CDR2 YSLEER. The CDR3 DNA sequence: TGCGCCAGCAGCCAAGATTTTATCGGCGCGAACCCGCCAACACATACGCAGTATTTT. This encodes CASSQDFIGANPPTHTQYF.

This clonotype was found a few times. The chain employs TRBV20-1 and TRBJ1-5, with D unresolved. Between the trimmed V and J ends, which lost 4 bases and 1 base, there was a span of 11 bases. The CDR3 is 14 residues long. Germline V gives CDR1 DFQATT, CDR2 SNEGSKA (reference sequence). The CDR3 is CSATRAGSNQPQHF. DNA of the CDR3: TGCAGTGCTACAAGGGCTGGGAGCAATCAGCCCCAGCATTTT.

The chain uses TRBV9 and TRBJ2-7; 13 bases align to TRBD2. V shed 9 bases and J 2 bases; nucleotides not matched to a gene: 8. The CDR3 has 15 amino acids. Germline values: CDR1 SGDLS, CDR2 YYNGEE. CDR3 bases: TGTGCCACCTTAGGACTAGCGGGGGAGGCCTACGAGCAGTACTTC. Translation: CATLGLAGEAYEQYF. Variable domain in full (rest from reference TRBV9 and TRBJ2-7): DSGVTQTPKHLITATGQRVTLRCSPRSGDLSVYWYQQSLDQGLQFLIQYYNGEERAKGNILERFSAQQFPDLHSELNLSSLELGDSALYFCATLGLAGEAYEQYFGPGTRLTVT.

This clonotype came up a few times. This chain joins TRBV9 and TRBJ1-2; perhaps TRBD1 as D (6 bases). The V end was cut by 4 bases, the J end by 7 bases, with 17 bases between. This CDR3 comprises 14 residues. The germline CDR1 and CDR2 sequences are SGDLS and YYNGEE. CDR3 coding DNA: TGTGCCAGCAGCCCGCGGACAGCGAGCGGTGGCTACACCTTC. This translates into CASSPRTASGGYTF.

In nucleotides, the CDR3 is TGCAGTGCTGGCCGGACTAGCGGGGGCTTCGCTGGATATACGCAGTATTTT. Protein product: CSAGRTSGGFAGYTQYF. The rearrangement joins TRBV20-1 to TRBJ2-3; 13 bases are shared with TRBD2. The trim removed 5 bases at V and 7 bases at J, leaving 15 bases unmatched. The CDR3 extends over 17 amino acids. Germline V gene data show CDR1 as DFQATT and CDR2 as SNEGSKA (reference sequence).